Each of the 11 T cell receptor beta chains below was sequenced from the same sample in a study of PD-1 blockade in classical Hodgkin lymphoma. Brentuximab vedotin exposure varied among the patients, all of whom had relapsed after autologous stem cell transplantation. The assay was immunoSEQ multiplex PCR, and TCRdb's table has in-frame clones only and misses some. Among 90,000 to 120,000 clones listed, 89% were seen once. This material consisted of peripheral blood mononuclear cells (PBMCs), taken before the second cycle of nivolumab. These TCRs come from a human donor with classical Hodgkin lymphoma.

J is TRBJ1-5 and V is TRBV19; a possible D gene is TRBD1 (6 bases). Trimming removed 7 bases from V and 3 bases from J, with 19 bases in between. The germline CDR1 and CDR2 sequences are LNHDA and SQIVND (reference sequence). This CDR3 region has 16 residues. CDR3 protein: CASKDSSPPYNQPQHF. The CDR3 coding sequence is TGTGCCAGTAAGGACAGCAGCCCACCCTACAATCAGCCCCAGCATTTT.

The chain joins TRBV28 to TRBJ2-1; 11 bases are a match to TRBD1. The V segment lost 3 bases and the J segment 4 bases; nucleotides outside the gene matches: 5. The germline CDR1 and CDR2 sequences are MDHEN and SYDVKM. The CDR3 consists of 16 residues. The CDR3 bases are TGTGCCAGCAGTTTTACCGGGACAGGGGGGTACAATGAGCAGTTCTTC. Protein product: CASSFTGTGGYNEQFF.

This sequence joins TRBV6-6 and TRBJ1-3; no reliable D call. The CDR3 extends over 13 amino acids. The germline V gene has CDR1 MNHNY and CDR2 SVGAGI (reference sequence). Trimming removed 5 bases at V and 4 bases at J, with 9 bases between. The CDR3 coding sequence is TGTGCCAGCAGTCTTTTAGAGGGAAACACCATATATTTT. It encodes CASSLLEGNTIYF.

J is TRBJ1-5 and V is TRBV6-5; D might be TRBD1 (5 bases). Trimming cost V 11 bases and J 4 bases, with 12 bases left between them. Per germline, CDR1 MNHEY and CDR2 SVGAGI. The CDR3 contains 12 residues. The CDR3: CAATEGNQPQHF. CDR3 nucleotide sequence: TGTGCCGCAACGGAGGGGAATCAGCCCCAGCATTTT.

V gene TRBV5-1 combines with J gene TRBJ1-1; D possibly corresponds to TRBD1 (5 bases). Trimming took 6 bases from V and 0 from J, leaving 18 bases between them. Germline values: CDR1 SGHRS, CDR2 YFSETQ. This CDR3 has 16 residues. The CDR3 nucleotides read TGCGCCAGCACCCGAATGGGGGAGTCAATGAACACTGAAGCTTTCTTT. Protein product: CASTRMGESMNTEAFF.

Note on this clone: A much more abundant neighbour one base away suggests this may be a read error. The CDR3 sequence: CSVKTGSSYEQYF. CDR3 coding DNA: TGCAGCGTTAAAACCGGGAGCTCCTACGAGCAGTACTTC. This chain joins TRBV29-1 and TRBJ2-7; D perhaps matches TRBD2 (6 bases). Germline-derived CDR1 and CDR2 are SQVTM and ANQGSEA. This CDR3 is built from 13 residues. The V and J ends lost 5 bases and 0 bases respectively, with 11 bases between them.

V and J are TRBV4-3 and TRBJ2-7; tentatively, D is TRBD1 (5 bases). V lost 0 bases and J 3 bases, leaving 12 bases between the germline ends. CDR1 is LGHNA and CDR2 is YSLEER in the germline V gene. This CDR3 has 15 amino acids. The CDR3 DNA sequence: TGCGCCAGCAGCCAAGATTGGGGCAAGGGCTACGAGCAGTACTTC. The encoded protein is CASSQDWGKGYEQYF.

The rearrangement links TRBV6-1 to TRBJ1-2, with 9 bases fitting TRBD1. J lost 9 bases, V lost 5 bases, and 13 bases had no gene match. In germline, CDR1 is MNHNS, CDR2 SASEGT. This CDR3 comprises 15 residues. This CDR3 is CASSSFAGTGTSYTF. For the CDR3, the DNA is TGTGCCAGCAGTTCCTTTGCCGGGACAGGGACCAGCTACACCTTC.

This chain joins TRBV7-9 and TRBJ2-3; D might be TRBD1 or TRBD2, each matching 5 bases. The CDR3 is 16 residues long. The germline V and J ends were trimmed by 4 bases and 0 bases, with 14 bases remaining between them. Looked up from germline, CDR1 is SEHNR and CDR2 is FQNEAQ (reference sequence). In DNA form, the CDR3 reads TGTGCCAGCAGCTCCGGGGCTTACGCTAGCACAGATACGCAGTATTTT. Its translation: CASSSGAYASTDTQYF.

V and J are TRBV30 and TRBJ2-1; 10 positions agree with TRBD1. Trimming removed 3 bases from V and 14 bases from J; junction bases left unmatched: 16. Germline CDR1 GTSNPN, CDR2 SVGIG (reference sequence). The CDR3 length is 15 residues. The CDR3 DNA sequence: TGTGCCTGGAGCGCCGGGACAGGGGTTTTCGGTAGGAAGTTCTTC. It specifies CAWSAGTGVFGRKFF.

CDR3 residues: CASTAGPYVEQYF. The CDR3 region has the DNA TGTGCCAGCACGGCGGGGCCTTACGTCGAGCAGTACTTC. This chain joins TRBV6-5 and TRBJ2-7; a weak D match, TRBD2 (6 bases). Trimming pared 7 bases from V and 6 bases from J, leaving 16 bases between. Per germline, CDR1 MNHEY and CDR2 SVGAGI. The CDR3 has 13 residues.